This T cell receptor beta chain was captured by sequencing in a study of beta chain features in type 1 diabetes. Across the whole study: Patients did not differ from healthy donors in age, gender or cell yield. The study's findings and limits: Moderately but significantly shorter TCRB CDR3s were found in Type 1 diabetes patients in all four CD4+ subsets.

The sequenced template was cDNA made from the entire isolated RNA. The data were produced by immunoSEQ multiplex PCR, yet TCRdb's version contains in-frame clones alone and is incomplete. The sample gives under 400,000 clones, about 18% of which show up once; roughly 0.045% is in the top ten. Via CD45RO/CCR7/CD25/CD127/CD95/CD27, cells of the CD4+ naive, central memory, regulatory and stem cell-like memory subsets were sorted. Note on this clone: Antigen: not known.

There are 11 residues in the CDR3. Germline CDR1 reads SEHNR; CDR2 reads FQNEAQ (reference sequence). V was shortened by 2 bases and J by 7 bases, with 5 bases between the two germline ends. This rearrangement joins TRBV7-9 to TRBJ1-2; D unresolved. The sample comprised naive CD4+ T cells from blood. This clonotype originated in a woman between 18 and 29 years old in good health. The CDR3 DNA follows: TGTGCCAGCAGCTTATGGCTTGGCTACACCTTC. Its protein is CASSLWLGYTF.